The next 23 T cell receptor beta chains were all read from a single sample in a study of OX40 agonist ivuxolimab in advanced cancers. The method was immunoSEQ multiplex PCR; TCRdb's version includes in-frame clones alone and lacks a portion of them. The table has 50,000 to 65,000 clones, about 90% seen once. The material sequenced was CD4+ or CD8+ T cells sorted from blood, taken in a trial of the OX40 agonist ivuxolimab. Every receptor here comes from an adult with an advanced solid tumor such as melanoma, head and neck, liver or kidney cancer.

The CDR3 sequence is CASSEWPERGGGNIQYF. The CDR3, as DNA: TGTGCCAGCAGTGAATGGCCCGAACGAGGGGGTGGAAACATTCAGTACTTC. The J gene is TRBJ2-4, the V gene TRBV25-1; D might be TRBD1 (6 bases). The V gene lost 1 base and the J gene lost 6 bases, with 19 bases spanning the gap. The germline gives CDR1 MGHDK, CDR2 SYGVNS. This CDR3 comprises 17 residues.

The V gene is TRBV6-5, the J gene TRBJ1-2; D remains ambiguous. V lost 7 bases and J 2 bases, leaving 11 bases between the germline ends. Per the germline V gene, CDR1 is MNHEY and CDR2 is SVGAGI. The CDR3 consists of 13 residues. The CDR3 loop is CASTQDGNYGYTF. For the CDR3, the DNA is TGTGCCAGCACTCAAGACGGGAACTATGGCTACACCTTC.

This clone was found once. V gene TRBV30 combines with J gene TRBJ1-1, with D possibly being TRBD1 (5 bases). The germline V and J ends were trimmed by 5 bases and 1 base, with 14 bases remaining between them. CDR1 GTSNPN and CDR2 SVGIG come from the germline V gene (reference sequence). The CDR3 consists of 14 residues. The CDR3: CAWYRAGQNTEAFF. Here the CDR3 DNA reads TGTGCCTGGTACCGAGCCGGACAGAACACTGAAGCTTTCTTT.

The genes are TRBV9 and TRBJ2-7; D might be TRBD1 (6 bases). Between the trimmed V and J ends, which lost 7 bases and 1 base, there was a span of 12 bases. The CDR3 sequence is 13 residues long. Looked up from germline, CDR1 is SGDLS and CDR2 is YYNGEE. CDR3 region: CASGQQGSYEQYF. The CDR3 bases are TGTGCCAGCGGACAACAGGGATCCTACGAGCAGTACTTC.

The chain employs TRBV20-1 and TRBJ1-1; tentative D call: TRBD1 (6 bases). V was trimmed by 0 bases and J by 9 bases, leaving 8 bases between them. This CDR3 has 11 residues. The germline V gene has CDR1 DFQATT and CDR2 SNEGSKA (reference sequence). CDR3: CSARDRGQAFF. The CDR3 DNA is TGCAGTGCTAGAGACAGGGGCCAAGCTTTCTTT.

The chain carries TRBV9 and TRBJ1-4; D possibly corresponds to TRBD1 (6 bases). Trimming shortened V by 3 bases and J by 5 bases, and 14 bases separated the two germline ends. This CDR3 has 15 amino acids. Germline V CDR1 and CDR2: SGDLS, YYNGEE. CDR3 region: CASSGEDSLNEKLFF. In DNA, the CDR3 is TGTGCCAGCAGCGGGGAGGACAGCCTAAATGAAAAACTGTTTTTT.

The CDR3 DNA sequence: TGTGCCAGCAGTAACCGGGACATCTACACTGAAGCTTTCTTT. It is translated as CASSNRDIYTEAFF. V and J are TRBV2 and TRBJ1-1; possible D gene TRBD1, 6 bases. This CDR3 is built from 14 residues. Per the germline V gene, CDR1 is SNHLY and CDR2 is FYNNEI. V lost 5 bases to trimming and J lost 3 bases, with 13 bases between them. The full variable domain, in which reference TRBV2 and TRBJ1-1 provide the parts outside the CDR3, is EPEVTQTPSHQVTQMGQEVILRCVPISNHLYFYWYRQILGQKVEFLVSFYNNEISEKSEIFDDQFSVERPDGSNFTLKIRSTKLEDSAMYFCASSNRDIYTEAFFGQGTRLTVV.

The rearrangement links TRBV5-1 to TRBJ2-5; a weak D match, TRBD2 (5 bases). This CDR3 is 19 amino acids long. Germline V gene data show CDR1 as SGHRS and CDR2 as YFSETQ. The ends were cut back, 0 bases at V and 4 bases at J, with 25 bases in the middle. CDR3 coding DNA: TGCGCCAGCAGCTTGGGGGTTTCAAGGGCGGGTGGCCCAACAGAGACCCAGTACTTC. Translation gives CASSLGVSRAGGPTETQYF.

The chain uses TRBV11-2 and TRBJ2-7; no clear D gene. Deletions cut 3 bases from V and 1 base from J, with 4 bases between. The length of the CDR3 is 12 residues. Germline CDR1 and CDR2: SGHAT and FQNNGV. Here the CDR3 reads CASSLGSYEQYF. The CDR3 DNA is TGTGCCAGCAGCTTGGGATCCTACGAGCAGTACTTC.

CDR3 amino acids: CASSGGNRVMEQYF. The CDR3 DNA follows: TGTGCCAGCAGTGGGGGAAACAGGGTGATGGAGCAGTACTTC. This chain joins TRBV2 and TRBJ2-7; tentative D call: TRBD1 (6 bases). CDR1 SNHLY and CDR2 FYNNEI come from the germline V gene. V lost 4 bases to trimming and J lost 7 bases, with 17 bases between them. This CDR3 is built from 14 residues. The variable domain in full, completed from reference TRBV2 and TRBJ2-7, reads EPEVTQTPSHQVTQMGQEVILRCVPISNHLYFYWYRQILGQKVEFLVSFYNNEISEKSEIFDDQFSVERPDGSNFTLKIRSTKLEDSAMYFCASSGGNRVMEQYFGPGTRLTVT.

This clone showed up just a few times. The chain employs TRBV5-1 and TRBJ1-2; TRBD1 aligns across 7 bases. This CDR3 contains 16 residues. The V segment lost 4 bases and the J segment 4 bases; nucleotides outside the gene matches: 13. Germline values: CDR1 SGHRS, CDR2 YFSETQ. The CDR3 DNA sequence: TGCGCCAGCAGCCCCTCTTCGGGGGACAGTGCCTATGGCTACACCTTC. Encoded protein: CASSPSSGDSAYGYTF.

The CDR3 region has the DNA TGTGCCAGCTCACCAGGGCAGAGCTCTGGAAACACCATATATTTT. This gives the protein CASSPGQSSGNTIYF. This chain links TRBV18 with TRBJ1-3, with D hard to call. The CDR3 has 15 amino acids. Trimming took off 2 bases at V and 0 bases at J, with 8 bases between the two ends. Germline CDR1 reads KGHSH; CDR2 reads LQKENI.

The V and J genes are TRBV19 and TRBJ2-5; perhaps TRBD2 as D (7 bases). V lost 3 bases and J 4 bases, leaving 15 bases between the germline ends. The CDR3 sequence is 15 residues long. The germline V gene has CDR1 LNHDA and CDR2 SQIVND (reference sequence). CDR3 amino acids: CASSIGGAGRETQYF. The CDR3 DNA reads TGTGCCAGTAGTATTGGGGGGGCCGGACGAGAGACCCAGTACTTC. Variable domain in full (rest from reference TRBV19 and TRBJ2-5): DGGITQSPKYLFRKEGQNVTLSCEQNLNHDAMYWYRQDPGQGLRLIYYSQIVNDFQKGDIAEGYSVSREKKESFPLTVTSAQKNPTAFYLCASSIGGAGRETQYFGPGTRLLVL.

This chain links TRBV30 with TRBJ2-3; 11 positions agree with TRBD2. Germline V lookup: CDR1 GTSNPN, CDR2 SVGIG (reference sequence). CDR3 length: 14 residues. V dropped 2 bases and J dropped 6; count of bases not matched to a gene: 4. The CDR3 here is CAWSLAGGVDTQYF. DNA of the CDR3: TGTGCCTGGAGTTTAGCGGGGGGGGTGGATACGCAGTATTTT.

This clone was seen a single time. The chain combines TRBV5-4 with TRBJ2-5, with 7 nucleotides matching TRBD1. The end of the DNA is better explained by TRBJ2-7, so the J call may be wrong. The CDR3 totals 15 residues. In germline, CDR1 is SGHNT, CDR2 YYREEE (reference sequence). The DNA for the CDR3 is TGTGCCAGCAGCTCCGGGACAGTAAGCTCCTACGAGCAGTACTTC. Its protein product is CASSSGTVSSYEQYF.

This chain joins TRBV18 and TRBJ2-3; TRBD2 agrees at 11 bases. The CDR3 is made up of 18 amino acids. CDR1 KGHSH and CDR2 LQKENI come from the germline V gene. V trimming: 3 bases; J trimming: 0 bases; junction bases outside the gene matches: 8. The CDR3, as DNA: TGTGCCAGCTCACCCTGGACTAGCGGGTTCGCTAGCACAGATACGCAGTATTTT. Translated, it gives CASSPWTSGFASTDTQYF. The full variable domain, with the rest looked up from reference TRBV18 and TRBJ2-3, is NAGVMQNPRHLVRRRGQEARLRCSPMKGHSHVYWYRQLPEEGLKFMVYLQKENIIDESGMPKERFSAEFPKEGPSILRIQQVVRGDSAAYFCASSPWTSGFASTDTQYFGPGTRLTVL.

The CDR3 protein is CASSGKTGPGNTIYF. CDR3 DNA sequence: TGTGCCAGCAGTGGCAAAACAGGGCCTGGAAACACCATATATTTT. The chain carries TRBV25-1 and TRBJ1-3, with D maybe TRBD1 (6 bases). The V gene lost 4 bases and the J gene lost 2 bases, with 12 bases spanning the gap. The CDR3 spans 15 residues. Germline V gives CDR1 MGHDK, CDR2 SYGVNS.

V is TRBV5-1 and J is TRBJ1-3, with D tentatively TRBD1 (5 bases). Germline CDR1 SGHRS, CDR2 YFSETQ. Trimming took 0 bases from V and 2 from J, leaving 15 bases between them. This CDR3 is built from 17 residues. Here the CDR3 reads CASSLAFRGDAGNTIYF. The CDR3 DNA sequence: TGCGCCAGCAGCTTGGCCTTTAGAGGGGATGCTGGAAACACCATATATTTT.

This clone was recorded once. The rearrangement joins TRBV30 to TRBJ1-1, with D unresolved. The CDR3 is 14 residues long. Per the germline V gene, CDR1 is GTSNPN and CDR2 is SVGIG (reference sequence). The V gene lost 0 bases and the J gene lost 1 base, with 9 bases spanning the gap. CDR3 residues: CAWSVGYWNTEAFF. Written as DNA, the CDR3 is TGTGCCTGGAGTGTTGGGTATTGGAACACTGAAGCTTTCTTT.

This chain uses TRBV10-1 with TRBJ2-2; D tentatively reads TRBD1 or TRBD2 (5 bases each). This CDR3 spans 17 amino acids. Trimming cost V 0 bases and J 4 bases, with 15 bases left between them. CDR1 is WNHNN, CDR2 SYGVQD, per germline (reference sequence). The CDR3 reads CASSESKGTLITGELFF. DNA of the CDR3: TGCGCCAGCAGTGAGTCGAAGGGGACGCTAATCACCGGGGAGCTGTTTTTT.

The chain couples TRBV18 to TRBJ2-6; 8 nucleotides line up with TRBD2. CDR1 KGHSH and CDR2 LQKENI come from the germline V gene. V lost 1 base to trimming and J lost 2 bases; unmatched junction nucleotides: 25. This CDR3 comprises 24 residues. The CDR3 region is CASSPRREGSGTEGDSTGANVLTF. CDR3 bases: TGTGCCAGCTCACCACGACGGGAGGGTAGCGGGACGGAGGGGGACTCAACTGGGGCCAACGTCCTGACTTTC.

The chain has TRBV5-1 and TRBJ2-5; perhaps TRBD2 as D (6 bases). Germline V lookup: CDR1 SGHRS, CDR2 YFSETQ. Trimming shortened V by 4 bases and J by 5 bases, and 18 bases separated the two germline ends. CDR3 length: 15 amino acids. In DNA, the CDR3 is TGCGCCAGCAGCCTGATCGGGTCGGAGGGGGAGACCCAGTACTTC. This translates into CASSLIGSEGETQYF.

The CDR3 sequence: CSVEVSPTGELFF. CDR3 bases: TGCAGCGTTGAAGTTTCCCCCACCGGGGAGCTGTTTTTT. The chain employs TRBV29-1 and TRBJ2-2; D unclear. V dropped 1 base and J dropped 4 bases, with 7 bases sitting between them. Germline lookup yields CDR1 SQVTM and CDR2 ANQGSEA. This CDR3 is built from 13 residues.